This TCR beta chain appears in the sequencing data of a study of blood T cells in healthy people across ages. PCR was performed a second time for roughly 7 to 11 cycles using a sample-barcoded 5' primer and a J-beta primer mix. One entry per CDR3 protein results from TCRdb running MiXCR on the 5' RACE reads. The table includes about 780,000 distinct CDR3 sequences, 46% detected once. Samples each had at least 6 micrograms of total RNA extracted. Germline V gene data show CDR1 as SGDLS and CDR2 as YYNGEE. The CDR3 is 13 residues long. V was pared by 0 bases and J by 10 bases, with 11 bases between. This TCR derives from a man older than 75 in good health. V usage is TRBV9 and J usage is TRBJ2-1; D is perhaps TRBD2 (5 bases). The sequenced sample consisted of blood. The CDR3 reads CASSVVPRREQFF. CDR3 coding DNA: TGTGCCAGCAGCGTAGTTCCCCGGAGGGAGCAGTTCTTC.